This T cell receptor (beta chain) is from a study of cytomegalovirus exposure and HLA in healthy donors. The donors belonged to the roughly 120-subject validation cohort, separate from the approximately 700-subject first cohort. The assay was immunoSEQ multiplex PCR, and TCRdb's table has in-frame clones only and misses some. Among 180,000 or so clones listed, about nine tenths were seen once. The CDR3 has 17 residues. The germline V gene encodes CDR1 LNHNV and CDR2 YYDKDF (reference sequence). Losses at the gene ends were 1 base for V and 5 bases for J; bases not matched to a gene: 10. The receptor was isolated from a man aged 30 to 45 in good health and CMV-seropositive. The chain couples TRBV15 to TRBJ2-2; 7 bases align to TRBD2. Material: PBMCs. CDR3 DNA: TGTGCCACCAGCAGAGGAAGGGCGGGAGTAGGTACCGGGGAGCTGTTTTTT. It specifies CATSRGRAGVGTGELFF.